Listed below are T cell receptor beta chains from one sample, sequenced in a study of T cell repertoires in cytomegalovirus infection. TCRdb redid the calling of the reads with MiXCR, one entry per CDR3 protein. The sample shows over 100,000 distinct CDR3 sequences, 25% to 30% of them seen only once. Their target antigens are unknown. Sequenced here: CD8+ T cells from cultured PBMCs, sampled from culture after CMV antigen stimulation. The receptors stem from a human donor in good health (CMV status not recorded). Some clones in this sample may be carry-over from other donors' samples. CDR3s include the opening cysteine and the closing phenylalanine or tryptophan.

j_gene | v_gene | CDR3aa
TRBJ1-2 | TRBV28 | CASSLAGDYGYTF
TRBJ2-3 | TRBV7-6 | CASSSQPESDTQYF
TRBJ2-7 | TRBV7-9 | CASSFTGEQYF
TRBJ2-2 | TRBV7-3 | CASSLQGNGELFF
TRBJ2-1 | TRBV9 | CASSGTSGQSYNEQFF
TRBJ1-1 | TRBV11-1 | CASRDRVWNTEAFF
TRBJ1-5 | TRBV6-6 | CASSRTASNQPQHF
TRBJ2-7 | TRBV4-1 | CASSQDPGTGQYEQYF
TRBJ1-2 | TRBV7-6 | CASSEDRQGYTF
TRBJ2-7 | TRBV6-2/TRBV6-3 | CASSYSMGLAAAYEQYF
TRBJ2-3 | TRBV20-1 | CSARAWDGGATSTDTQYF
TRBJ1-6 | TRBV2 | CASSEEGAGIVDSPLHF
TRBJ2-7 | TRBV19 | CASSMGTGFSYEQYF
TRBJ2-6 | TRBV15 | CATSGVQGTGANVLTF
TRBJ2-5 | TRBV20-1 | CSARDIDSRQETQYF
TRBJ1-1 | TRBV12-3/TRBV12-4 | CASSSGMNTEAFF
TRBJ2-7 | TRBV12-3/TRBV12-4 | CASSWGTGGYEQYF
TRBJ1-2 | TRBV12-3/TRBV12-4 | CASSIIDGVWGYTF
TRBJ2-5 | TRBV12-3/TRBV12-4 | CASSHLDRGNDQYF
TRBJ2-1 | TRBV25-1 | CASSVEPNNEQFF
TRBJ2-5 | TRBV27 | CASSFFTGGQETQYF
TRBJ2-5 | TRBV7-9 | CASITQDQETQYF
TRBJ2-3 | TRBV6-2/TRBV6-3 | CASELWGSDTQYF
TRBJ2-3 | TRBV2 | CASRGRWAPDTDTQYF
TRBJ1-2 | TRBV24-1 | CATSDDTLGYGYTF
TRBJ2-3 | TRBV7-7 | CASSLDPTTSDTQYF
TRBJ2-3 | TRBV19 | CASSIILAGVITDTQYF
TRBJ1-1 | TRBV2 | CASSGGPGAGTEAFF
TRBJ2-7 | TRBV7-2 | CASSRGGEQYF
TRBJ1-2 | TRBV27 | CVSSTPGGWYGYTF
TRBJ1-6 | TRBV7-9 | CASSDNRGRPPLHF
TRBJ2-2 | TRBV7-8 | CASTHPGGAGTGELFF
TRBJ1-5 | TRBV7-8 | CASSLGSGVYSNQPQHF
TRBJ2-1 | TRBV7-6 | CASSGGGQSNEQFF
TRBJ2-1 | TRBV2 | CASTDSYNEQFF
TRBJ2-1 | TRBV28 | CASSIGLAGGLYEQFF
TRBJ1-1 | TRBV4-1 | CASSHSGGTEAFF